A selection of T cell receptor beta chains follows, all from one sample in a study of T cell responses to AZD1222 COVID-19 vaccine. The method was immunoSEQ multiplex PCR; TCRdb's version includes in-frame clones alone and lacks a portion of them. The data contain about 140,000 clones, 80% to 95% of them seen just once; the ten biggest clones take up roughly 4%. Material: peripheral blood, obtained 28 days after the second AZD1222 dose. These receptor sequences come from an adult who received the AZD1222 COVID-19 vaccine. Both conserved end residues are part of each CDR3. D genes are given only for firm matches. Some rows mark clone size as missing; the rest say once, few, many or name a class of expanded clone.

TRBJ2-1,NA,NA,TRBV5-6,TGTGCCAGCAGCCCGACCCCCAGGGGCGCCGGGAATGAGCAGTTCTTC,CASSPTPRGAGNEQFF
TRBJ2-1,NA,NA,TRBV7-9,TGTGCCAGCAGCTTAGGGAATTCGGGCAATGAGCAGTTCTTC,CASSLGNSGNEQFF
TRBJ1-2,NA,NA,TRBV28,TGTGCCAGCACCGCGGCCGGCTATGGCTACACCTTC,CASTAAGYGYTF
TRBJ2-1,NA,NA,TRBV19,TGTGCCAGTAGTCCAGGGATCAATGAGCAGTTCTTC,CASSPGINEQFF
TRBJ1-1,NA,TRBD1,TRBV28,TGTGCCAGCAGTTACACCCAGATCCCCCGGGACAGGGTCGTGTTCACTGAAGCTTTCTTT,CASSYTQIPRDRVVFTEAFF
TRBJ2-1,NA,TRBD2,TRBV3-1/TRBV3-2,TGTGCCAGCAGCCCCTTAGCGGGGGGGAACGAGCAGTTCTTC,CASSPLAGGNEQFF
TRBJ2-5,NA,NA,TRBV7-9,TGTGCCAGCAGCACCGTTAAAGGGAATTCAGAGACCCAGTACTTC,CASSTVKGNSETQYF
TRBJ1-1,NA,NA,TRBV29-1,TGCAGCGTCGATACAGGGTGGGGAAACACTGAAGCTTTCTTT,CSVDTGWGNTEAFF
TRBJ1-3,NA,NA,TRBV27,TGTGCCAGCAGTGACGCCACAATTTTCTCTGGAAACACCATATATTTT,CASSDATIFSGNTIYF
TRBJ2-1,once,TRBD2,TRBV7-9,TGTGCCAGCAGCCCAAGTAGCGGGTTTAGTAGGGTCTTC,CASSPSSGFSRVF
TRBJ2-2,NA,NA,TRBV7-2,TGTGCCAGCAGCTTAGCAAACGGGGAGCTGTTTTTT,CASSLANGELFF
TRBJ2-5,NA,NA,TRBV9,TGTGCCAGCAGCGCCTTGACAGGAGAGGAGACCCAGTACTTC,CASSALTGEETQYF
TRBJ1-4,NA,TRBD1,TRBV18,TGTGCCAGCTCACCCATACAGGGGGTGGACGAAAAACTGTTTTTT,CASSPIQGVDEKLFF
TRBJ1-1,NA,NA,TRBV19,TGTGCCACCTCTCGGGCGAACACTGAAGCTTTCTTT,CATSRANTEAFF
TRBJ2-5,NA,TRBD1,TRBV29-1,TGCAGCAAAACAGGGGGCGAATCAGAGACCCAGTACTTC,CSKTGGESETQYF
TRBJ1-1,NA,NA,TRBV7-8,TGTGCCAGCAGCTTAGGGTGGGGCACTGAAGCTTTCTTT,CASSLGWGTEAFF
TRBJ2-4,once,NA,TRBV5-8,TGTGCCAGCAGACTTGGATATCTCGGGGAACTAGCCAAAAACATTCAGTACTTC,CASRLGYLGELAKNIQYF
TRBJ1-1,NA,NA,TRBV28,TGTGCCAGCAGGAACACGAACACTGAAGCTTTCTTT,CASRNTNTEAFF